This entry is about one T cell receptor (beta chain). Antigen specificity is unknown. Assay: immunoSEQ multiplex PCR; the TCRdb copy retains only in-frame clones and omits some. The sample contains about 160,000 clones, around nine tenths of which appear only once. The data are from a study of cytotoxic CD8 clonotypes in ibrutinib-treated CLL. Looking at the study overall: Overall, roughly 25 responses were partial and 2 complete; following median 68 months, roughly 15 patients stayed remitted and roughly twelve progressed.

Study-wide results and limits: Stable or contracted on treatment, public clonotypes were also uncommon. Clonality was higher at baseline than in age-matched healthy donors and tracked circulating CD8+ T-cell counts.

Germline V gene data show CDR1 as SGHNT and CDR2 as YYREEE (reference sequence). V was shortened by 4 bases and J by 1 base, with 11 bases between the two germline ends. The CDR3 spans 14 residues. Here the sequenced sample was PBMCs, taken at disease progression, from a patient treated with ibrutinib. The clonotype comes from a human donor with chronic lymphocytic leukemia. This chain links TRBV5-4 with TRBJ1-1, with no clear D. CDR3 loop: CASSRRRENTEAFF. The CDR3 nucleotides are TGTGCCAGCAGCCGGAGACGGGAGAACACTGAAGCTTTCTTT.